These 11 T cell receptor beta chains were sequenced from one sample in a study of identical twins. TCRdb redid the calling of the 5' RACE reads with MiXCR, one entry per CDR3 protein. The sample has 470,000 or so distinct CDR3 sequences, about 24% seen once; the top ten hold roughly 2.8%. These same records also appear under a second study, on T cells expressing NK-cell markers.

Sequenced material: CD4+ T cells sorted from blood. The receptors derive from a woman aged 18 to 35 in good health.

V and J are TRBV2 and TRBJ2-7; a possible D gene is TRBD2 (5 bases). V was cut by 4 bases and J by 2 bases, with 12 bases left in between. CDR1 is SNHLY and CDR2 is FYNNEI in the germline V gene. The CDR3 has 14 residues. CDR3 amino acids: CASSGGLPPYEQYF. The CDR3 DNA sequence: TGTGCCAGCAGTGGCGGACTCCCGCCCTACGAGCAGTACTTC. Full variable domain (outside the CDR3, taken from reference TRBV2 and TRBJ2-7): EPEVTQTPSHQVTQMGQEVILRCVPISNHLYFYWYRQILGQKVEFLVSFYNNEISEKSEIFDDQFSVERPDGSNFTLKIRSTKLEDSAMYFCASSGGLPPYEQYFGPGTRLTVT.

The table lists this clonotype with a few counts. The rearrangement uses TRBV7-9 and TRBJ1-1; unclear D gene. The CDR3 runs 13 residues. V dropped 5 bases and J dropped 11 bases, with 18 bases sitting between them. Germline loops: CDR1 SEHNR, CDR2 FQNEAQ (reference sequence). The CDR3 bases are TGTGCCAGCAGCCCCGAAGCCCCAAAGTACGCTTTCTTT. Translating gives CASSPEAPKYAFF.

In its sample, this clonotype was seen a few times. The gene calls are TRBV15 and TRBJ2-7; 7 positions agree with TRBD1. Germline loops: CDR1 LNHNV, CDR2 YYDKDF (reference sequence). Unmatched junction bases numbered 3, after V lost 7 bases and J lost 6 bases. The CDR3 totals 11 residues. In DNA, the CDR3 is TGTGCCACCAAGACAGGGAGCGAGCAGTACTTC. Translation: CATKTGSEQYF.

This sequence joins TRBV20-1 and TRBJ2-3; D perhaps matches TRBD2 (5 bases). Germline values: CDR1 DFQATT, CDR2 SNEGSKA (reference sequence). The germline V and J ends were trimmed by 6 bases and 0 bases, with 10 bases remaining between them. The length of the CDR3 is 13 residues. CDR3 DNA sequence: TGCAGTGCCGGACCGGGGAGCACAGATACGCAGTATTTT. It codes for CSAGPGSTDTQYF.

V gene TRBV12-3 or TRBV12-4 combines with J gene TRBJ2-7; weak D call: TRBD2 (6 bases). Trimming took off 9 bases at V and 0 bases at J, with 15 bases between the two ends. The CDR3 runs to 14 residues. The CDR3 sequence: CASRRAPASYEQYF. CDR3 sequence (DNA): TGTGCCAGTAGGAGGGCCCCCGCCTCCTACGAGCAGTACTTC.

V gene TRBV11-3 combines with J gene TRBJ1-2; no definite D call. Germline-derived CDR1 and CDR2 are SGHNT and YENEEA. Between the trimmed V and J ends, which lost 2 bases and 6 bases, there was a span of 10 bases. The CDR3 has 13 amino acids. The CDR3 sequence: CASSLYGRDGYTF. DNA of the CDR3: TGTGCCAGCAGCTTATACGGGCGGGATGGCTACACCTTC.

CDR3 nucleotide sequence: TGTGCCACCGAGGGTGGGGGAAGCAATCAGCCCCAGCATTTT. It is translated as CATEGGGSNQPQHF. The chain joins TRBV19 to TRBJ1-5, with D possibly TRBD1 on 5 matching bases. CDR3 length: 14 residues. Germline values: CDR1 LNHDA, CDR2 SQIVND (reference sequence). The V end lost 10 bases, the J end lost 1 base, and 14 bases lay between the germline ends. The entire variable domain, with the rest obtained from reference TRBV19 and TRBJ1-5, is as follows: DGGITQSPKYLFRKEGQNVTLSCEQNLNHDAMYWYRQDPGQGLRLIYYSQIVNDFQKGDIAEGYSVSREKKESFPLTVTSAQKNPTAFYLCATEGGGSNQPQHFGDGTRLSIL.

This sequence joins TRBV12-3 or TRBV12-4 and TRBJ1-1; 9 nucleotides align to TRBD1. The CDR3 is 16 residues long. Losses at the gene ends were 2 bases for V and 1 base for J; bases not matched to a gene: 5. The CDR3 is CASSLPRTGENTEAFF. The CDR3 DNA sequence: TGTGCCAGCAGTTTACCAAGGACAGGGGAGAACACTGAAGCTTTCTTT.

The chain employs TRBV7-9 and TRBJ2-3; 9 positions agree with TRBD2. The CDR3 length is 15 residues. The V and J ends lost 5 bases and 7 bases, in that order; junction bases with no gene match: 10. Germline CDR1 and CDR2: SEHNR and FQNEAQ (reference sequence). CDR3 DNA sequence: TGTGCCAGCAGCCCCCAGGCGGGGGGGGCCCATACGCAGTATTTT. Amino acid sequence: CASSPQAGGAHTQYF. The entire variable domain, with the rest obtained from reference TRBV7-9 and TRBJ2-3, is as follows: DTGVSQNPRHKITKRGQNVTFRCDPISEHNRLYWYRQTLGQGPEFLTYFQNEAQLEKSRLLSDRFSAERPKGSFSTLEIQRTEQGDSAMYLCASSPQAGGAHTQYFGPGTRLTVL.

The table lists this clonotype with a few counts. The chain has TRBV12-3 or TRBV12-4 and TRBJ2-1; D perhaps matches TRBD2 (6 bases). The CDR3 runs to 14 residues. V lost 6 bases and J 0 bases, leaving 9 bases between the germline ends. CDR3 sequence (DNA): TGTGCCAGCAGGGGACTTGGCTCCTACAATGAGCAGTTCTTC. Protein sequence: CASRGLGSYNEQFF.

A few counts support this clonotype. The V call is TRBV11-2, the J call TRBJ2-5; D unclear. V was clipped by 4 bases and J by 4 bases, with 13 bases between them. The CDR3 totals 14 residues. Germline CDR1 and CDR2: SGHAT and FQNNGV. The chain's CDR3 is CASSSVPEAETQYF. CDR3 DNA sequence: TGTGCCAGCAGCTCTGTCCCTGAGGCAGAGACCCAGTACTTC.